This note documents a single TCR beta chain sequence. The record originates from a study of blood T cell repertoires in COVID-19. Overall study: Material from acute and convalescent COVID-19 was sourced from the United States, Italy and Spain. Sample material is recorded as cDNA or gDNA derived from T cells, B-cell-depleted T cells, or PBMCs.

Assay used: immunoSEQ multiplex PCR; TCRdb lists only in-frame clones, some missing. The repertoire holds about 200,000 clones, with over 70% as singletons. With 3 bases removed from V and 6 bases from J, the gap between germline ends came to 14 bases. CDR1 ENHRY and CDR2 SYGVKD come from the germline V gene. The CDR3 contains 15 residues. The clonotype originates from a woman of 80 years or more with acute or convalescent COVID-19. V gene TRBV10-3 combines with J gene TRBJ2-2; D is undetermined. The sequenced sample was peripheral blood. DNA of the CDR3: TGTGCCATCAGTGACTTCGAATCAGGATCCGGGGAGCTGTTTTTT. This translates into CAISDFESGSGELFF.